A selection of T cell receptor beta chains follows, all from one sample in a study of OX40 agonist ivuxolimab in advanced cancers. The table came from immunoSEQ multiplex PCR; TCRdb's copy has only in-frame clones and leaves some out. The table lists 60,000 to 80,000 clones, roughly 88% of them singletons. Source: CD4+ or CD8+ T cells sorted from blood, taken in a trial of the OX40 agonist ivuxolimab. The receptors were gathered from an adult with an advanced solid tumor such as melanoma, head and neck, liver or kidney cancer. CDR3s include the opening cysteine and the closing phenylalanine or tryptophan. A D gene is named only where the DNA matches it firmly. The listing skips clone size in some rows; elsewhere it reads once, few, many or a size class.

-	TRBV11-2	TRBD2	TRBJ2-7	CASTSPGGGYSYEQYF	TGTGCCAGCACCTCGCCGGGAGGGGGATACTCCTACGAGCAGTACTTC
-	TRBV27	-	TRBJ1-1	CASGQNTEAFF	TGTGCCAGCGGACAGAACACTGAAGCTTTCTTT
-	TRBV5-1	TRBD1	TRBJ2-7	CASSLDRSGVGQYF	TGCGCCAGCAGCCTGGACAGGAGTGGGGTTGGGCAGTACTTC
-	TRBV10-3	-	TRBJ2-6	CATKGQISSGANVLTF	TGTGCCACAAAAGGACAGATTAGCTCTGGGGCCAACGTCCTGACTTTC
medium-sized	TRBV6-1	TRBD2	TRBJ2-3	CASSARAGLADTQYF	TGTGCCAGCAGTGCGCGGGCAGGACTAGCAGATACGCAGTATTTT
-	TRBV4-3	TRBD1	TRBJ2-2	CASSQEGQSTGELFF	TGCGCCAGCAGCCAAGAGGGACAGAGCACCGGGGAGCTGTTTTTT
-	TRBV30	-	TRBJ2-3	CAWSALALTDTQYF	TGTGCCTGGAGTGCTCTAGCACTCACAGATACGCAGTATTTT
-	TRBV7-2	-	TRBJ2-1	CASSLTPSSYNEQFF	TGTGCCAGCAGCTTAACCCCGAGCTCCTACAATGAGCAGTTCTTC
-	TRBV7-2	TRBD2	TRBJ2-7	CASSLRPGLAGEYEQYF	TGTGCCAGCAGCTTACGACCGGGACTAGCGGGGGAATACGAGCAGTACTTC
-	TRBV11-3	-	TRBJ2-2	CASSARLGNTGELFF	TGTGCCAGCAGCGCCCGACTGGGAAACACCGGGGAGCTGTTTTTT
-	TRBV7-9	TRBD2	TRBJ2-3	CASSLSLAGRDTQYF	TGTGCCAGCAGCTTAAGCCTAGCGGGGAGAGATACGCAGTATTTT
few	TRBV21-1	-	TRBJ1-2	CASSSGVLEWQHYGYTF	TGTGCCAGCAGCTCCGGTGTACTGGAATGGCAGCACTATGGCTACACCTTC
-	TRBV15	TRBD1	TRBJ2-5	CATSRGGTDLDLETQYF	TGTGCCACCAGCAGAGGTGGGACAGACTTGGATTTGGAGACCCAGTACTTC
-	TRBV5-1	TRBD2	TRBJ2-2	CASGRTSENTGELFF	TGCGCCAGCGGTCGGACTAGCGAGAACACCGGGGAGCTGTTTTTT
-	TRBV30	TRBD1	TRBJ1-2	CAWSKRRQGANYGYTF	TGTGCCTGGAGTAAAAGGAGACAGGGGGCCAACTATGGCTACACCTTC
few	TRBV28	-	TRBJ1-3	CASLNSGNTIYF	TGTGCCAGCCTGAACTCTGGAAACACCATATATTTT
few	TRBV7-2	TRBD1	TRBJ2-7	CASSLAGQGSYEQYF	TGTGCCAGCAGCTTAGCGGGACAGGGGTCCTACGAGCAGTACTTC
-	TRBV10-2	-	TRBJ2-3	CASSRGGPTDTQYF	TGCGCCAGCAGTAGGGGGGGGCCGACAGATACGCAGTATTTT
-	TRBV9	-	TRBJ1-2	CASSVAEINYGYTF	TGTGCCAGCAGCGTAGCGGAGATTAACTATGGCTACACCTTC
-	TRBV11-2	-	TRBJ2-3	CASSLTTVDTQYF	TGTGCCAGCAGCTTAACTACCGTAGATACGCAGTATTTT
-	TRBV6-5	TRBD2	TRBJ2-1	CASSLTSGDHNEQFF	TGTGCCAGCAGTTTAACTAGCGGAGATCACAATGAGCAGTTCTTC
-	TRBV11-2	TRBD1	TRBJ2-3	CASSPGTGGPRSTDTQYF	TGTGCCAGCAGTCCCGGGACAGGGGGCCCCAGATCCACAGATACGCAGTATTTT
-	TRBV5-6	-	TRBJ2-2	CASSAAGIGRNTGELFF	TGTGCCAGCAGCGCGGCGGGGATCGGGAGGAACACCGGGGAGCTGTTTTTT
-	TRBV6-6	-	TRBJ1-2	CASSYSNPNYGYTF	TGTGCCAGCAGTTACTCGAACCCTAACTATGGCTACACCTTC
-	TRBV5-5	TRBD1	TRBJ2-5	CASSLSTGGETQYF	TGTGCCAGCAGCCTATCAACAGGGGGTGAGACCCAGTACTTC
-	TRBV18	TRBD2	TRBJ2-3	CASSPPGRVAVDTQYF	TGTGCCAGCTCACCACCCGGGAGGGTAGCGGTAGATACGCAGTATTTT
few	TRBV7-9	-	TRBJ1-4	CASSPGGNEKLFF	TGTGCCAGCAGCCCCGGGGGAAATGAAAAACTGTTTTTT
-	TRBV5-6	-	TRBJ2-3	CASSPESTDTQYF	TGTGCCAGCAGCCCGGAGTCGACAGATACGCAGTATTTT
-	TRBV5-6	TRBD2	TRBJ2-2	CASSLEAGGRGELFF	TGTGCCAGCAGCTTGGAAGCGGGAGGCCGCGGGGAGCTGTTTTTT
-	TRBV2	-	TRBJ2-2	CASKRSNTGELFF	TGTGCCAGCAAGAGGTCGAACACCGGGGAGCTGTTTTTT
-	TRBV12-5	-	TRBJ2-7	CASASSETGKSNEQYF	TGTGCTAGTGCCTCTTCCGAGACAGGCAAATCAAATGAGCAGTACTTC
-	TRBV15	TRBD1	TRBJ1-4	CATSRDLGQGGEKLFF	TGTGCCACCAGCAGAGATCTGGGACAGGGCGGAGAAAAACTGTTTTTT
-	TRBV7-3	-	TRBJ2-2	CASSLDRGGTGELFF	TGTGCCAGCAGCTTGGACCGGGGTGGGACCGGGGAGCTGTTTTTT
-	TRBV7-6	TRBD1	TRBJ2-1	CASSLAPGQTYNEQFF	TGTGCCAGCAGCTTAGCGCCGGGACAGACCTACAATGAGCAGTTCTTC
-	TRBV7-2	TRBD1	TRBJ2-5	CASSLALTGWDQETQYF	TGTGCCAGCAGCTTAGCGCTGACAGGGTGGGACCAAGAGACCCAGTACTTC